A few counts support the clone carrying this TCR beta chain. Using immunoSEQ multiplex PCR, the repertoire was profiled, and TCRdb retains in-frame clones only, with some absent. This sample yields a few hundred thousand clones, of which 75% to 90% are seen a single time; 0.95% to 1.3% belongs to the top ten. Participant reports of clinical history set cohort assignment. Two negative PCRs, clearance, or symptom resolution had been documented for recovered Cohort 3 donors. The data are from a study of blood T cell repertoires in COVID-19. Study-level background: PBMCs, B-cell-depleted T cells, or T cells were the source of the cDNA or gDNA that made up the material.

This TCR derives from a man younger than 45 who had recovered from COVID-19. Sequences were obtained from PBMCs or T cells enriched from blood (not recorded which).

This CDR3 is CASSVTPVAGVGEQYF. For the CDR3, the DNA is TGTGCCAGCAGCGTAACCCCAGTGGCGGGAGTGGGCGAGCAGTACTTC. The genes are TRBV9 and TRBJ2-7; TRBD2 matches at 7 bases. This CDR3 region has 16 residues. The V gene end was trimmed by 1 base and the J gene end by 6 bases; junction bases not matched to a gene: 13. Germline lookup yields CDR1 SGDLS and CDR2 YYNGEE.